Below are 19 T cell receptor beta chains sequenced from a single sample in a study of T cells in Graves' hyperthyroidism and ophthalmopathy. Template material for amplifying TCR beta CDR3 regions consisted of RNA transcripts. An initial round of RT-PCR targeting the TCR CDR3 relied on the HTBI primer set. One entry per CDR3 protein results from TCRdb running MiXCR on the multiplex PCR reads. The sample includes over 350,000 distinct CDR3 sequences, over 11% seen only once; the top ten take 25% to 30%. The sample was blood. The receptors were sampled from a man aged 50-59 years with Graves' ophthalmopathy.

This clonotype came up many times. The V gene is TRBV28, the J gene TRBJ1-5, with 11 positions matching TRBD1. Germline CDR1 reads MDHEN; CDR2 reads SYDVKM. V trimming: 6 bases; J trimming: 0 bases; junction bases outside the gene matches: 16. The length of the CDR3 is 20 residues. The CDR3 nucleotides read TGTGCCAGCAGCCACCGAAGTGGGGACAGGGGGTACGATAGCAATCAGCCCCAGCATTTT. Its protein product is CASSHRSGDRGYDSNQPQHF.

This clonotype turned up a few times. Compared with germline, one end of the junction differs, possibly owing to a read error. This chain uses TRBV5-1 with TRBJ2-3; possible D gene TRBD2, 5 bases. The CDR3 consists of 14 residues. Germline CDR1 reads SGHRS; CDR2 reads YFSETQ. As DNA, the CDR3 is TGCGCCAGTAAACCGGGGAGTTCCACAGATGCGCAGTATTTT. It specifies CASKPGSSTDAQYF.

This clonotype was recorded at least ten times. This chain joins TRBV2 and TRBJ2-3, with D possibly being TRBD2 (6 bases). V lost 6 bases and J lost 7, with 17 bases in between. CDR3 length equals 14 residues. Looked up from germline, CDR1 is SNHLY and CDR2 is FYNNEI. This CDR3 reads CASSGSSSANTQYF. The DNA of the CDR3 is TGTGCCAGCAGCGGGAGCTCATCCGCCAATACGCAGTATTTT.

The rearrangement uses TRBV18 and TRBJ2-7; 9 nucleotides line up with TRBD1. The ends lost 5 bases at V and 3 bases at J; junction bases unmatched: 5. The CDR3 length is 14 residues. CDR1 is KGHSH and CDR2 is LQKENI in the germline V gene. The CDR3 here is CASSRDRVRYEQYF. The CDR3 DNA follows: TGTGCCAGCTCAAGGGACAGGGTTCGCTACGAGCAGTACTTC.

Regarding this clonotype: A much more abundant neighbour one base away suggests this may be a read error. The chain employs TRBV12-3 or TRBV12-4 and TRBJ2-3, with 10 bases matching TRBD2. This CDR3 comprises 16 residues. The J segment lost 2 bases and the V segment lost 2 bases, leaving 4 bases of the junction unmatched. Written as DNA, the CDR3 is TGTGCCAGCAGTTTAAAACTAGCGGGGATCACAGATACGCAGTATTTT. Translation gives CASSLKLAGITDTQYF.

On this clonotype: A read error may be the cause here, since a much bigger clone is one base away. CDR3 in DNA: TGTGCCAGCAGCCGCGGGAGTTTCTACAATGAGCAGTACTTC. Residues: CASSRGSFYNEQYF. The chain joins TRBV14 to TRBJ2-1, with 7 bases fitting TRBD2. The assigned J gene may be wrong: the sequence end matches TRBJ2-7 better. CDR3 length equals 14 residues. In germline, CDR1 is SGHDN, CDR2 FVKESK.

This clonotype was found many times. V is TRBV24-1 and J is TRBJ2-1; 8 nucleotides line up with TRBD2. Germline-derived CDR1 and CDR2 are KGHDR and SFDVKD. The trim removed 0 bases at V and 2 bases at J, leaving 11 bases unmatched. This CDR3 contains 19 residues. The CDR3 DNA reads TGTGCCACCAGTGATTTGCCAAGGTCAGGCGGGAGGACCTACAATGAGCAGTTCTTC. As protein: CATSDLPRSGGRTYNEQFF.

This clonotype came up many times. This chain connects TRBV5-1 to TRBJ2-1; D possibly corresponds to TRBD2 (6 bases). The germline V gene encodes CDR1 SGHRS and CDR2 YFSETQ. V was trimmed by 4 bases and J by 0 bases, leaving 20 bases between them. This CDR3 is built from 18 residues. The CDR3 sequence is CASSPPRLAHSSYNEQFF. DNA for the CDR3: TGCGCCAGCAGCCCTCCCCGCCTAGCGCACAGCTCCTACAATGAGCAGTTCTTC.

This chain joins TRBV2 and TRBJ2-5; 10 bases map to TRBD1. This CDR3 region has 16 residues. Germline V CDR1 and CDR2: SNHLY, FYNNEI. J gave up 6 bases and V 8 bases, and 15 bases lay outside the gene matches. In nucleotides, the CDR3 is TGTGCCAGCGCTGGACAGGGGACAGGGGTTATAAAGACCCAGTACTTC. This sequence encodes CASAGQGTGVIKTQYF. Full variable domain (outside the CDR3, taken from reference TRBV2 and TRBJ2-5): EPEVTQTPSHQVTQMGQEVILRCVPISNHLYFYWYRQILGQKVEFLVSFYNNEISEKSEIFDDQFSVERPDGSNFTLKIRSTKLEDSAMYFCASAGQGTGVIKTQYFGPGTRLLVL.

In its sample, this clonotype was seen many times. The chain is built from TRBV28 and TRBJ2-7; TRBD2 is a possible D gene (5 bases). Germline lookup yields CDR1 MDHEN and CDR2 SYDVKM. This CDR3 region has 14 residues. Trimming took off 7 bases at V and 0 bases at J, with 13 bases between the two ends. CDR3: CASTPGDSSYEQYF. CDR3 in DNA: TGTGCCAGCACCCCCGGGGATAGCTCCTACGAGCAGTACTTC.

The table lists this clonotype with many counts. V is TRBV4-2 and J is TRBJ1-1; possibly TRBD1 for D (6 bases). Germline assignment: CDR1 LGHNA and CDR2 YNFKEQ. The CDR3 runs to 16 residues. The ends were cut back, 0 bases at V and 1 base at J, with 12 bases in the middle. The CDR3 DNA reads as TGTGCCAGCAGCCAAGATGCTCGAGGGGGGAACACTGAAGCTTTCTTT. Encoded protein: CASSQDARGGNTEAFF.

The chain has TRBV28 and TRBJ1-3, with D perhaps TRBD1 (5 bases). Trimming took off 5 bases at V and 2 bases at J, with 10 bases between the two ends. CDR3 length: 14 residues. The germline V gene has CDR1 MDHEN and CDR2 SYDVKM. CDR3 nucleotides: TGTGCCAGCAGTAGGGGAGGGACTGGAAACACCATATATTTT. Translation: CASSRGGTGNTIYF.

This clonotype was seen ten or more times. The V call is TRBV7-9, the J call TRBJ2-7; D ambiguous. The length of the CDR3 is 15 residues. Trimming stripped 4 bases from V and 4 bases from J, with 17 bases between. Looked up from germline, CDR1 is SEHNR and CDR2 is FQNEAQ (reference sequence). DNA of the CDR3: TGTGCCAGCAGCTCTCCCGAGAGTCCAGGTTACGAGCAGTACTTC. It encodes CASSSPESPGYEQYF.

This clonotype was observed at least ten times. The chain combines TRBV27 with TRBJ2-7; D may match TRBD1 or TRBD2 (5 bases each). The CDR3 runs to 15 residues. CDR1 and CDR2 (germline): MNHEY, SMNVEV (reference sequence). Trimming took off 5 bases at V and 3 bases at J, with 17 bases between the two ends. The CDR3 spells CASSPLRGMDYEQYF. The CDR3 nucleotides are TGTGCCAGCAGTCCGTTGAGGGGTATGGACTACGAGCAGTACTTC.

This clonotype was seen more than once but under ten times. The chain has TRBV25-1 and TRBJ2-3; 11 bases match TRBD2. Germline V gene lookup returns CDR1 MGHDK and CDR2 SYGVNS. This CDR3 is built from 16 residues. V shed 5 bases and J 6 bases; nucleotides not matched to a gene: 10. The CDR3 protein is CASSPPSLAGADTQYF. CDR3 nucleotides: TGTGCCAGCAGTCCCCCATCACTAGCGGGAGCTGATACGCAGTATTTT. Full variable domain (rest looked up from reference TRBV25-1 and TRBJ2-3): EADIYQTPRYLVIGTGKKITLECSQTMGHDKMYWYQQDPGMELHLIHYSYGVNSTEKGDLSSESTVSRIRTEHFPLTLESARPSHTSQYLCASSPPSLAGADTQYFGPGTRLTVL.

At least ten counts were recorded for this clonotype. The chain carries TRBV3-1 and TRBJ1-1, with D possibly TRBD1 on 5 matching bases. The germline V gene encodes CDR1 LGHDT and CDR2 YNNKEL (reference sequence). Trimming stripped 3 bases from V and 10 bases from J, with 12 bases between. There are 12 residues in the CDR3. The CDR3 protein is CASSHGTAGAFF. In nucleotides, the CDR3 is TGTGCCAGCAGCCATGGGACGGCAGGAGCTTTCTTT.

This clonotype was seen a handful of times. Possible read error: a much larger clone is one base away. V gene TRBV25-1 combines with J gene TRBJ1-5, with D perhaps TRBD1 (5 bases). Germline CDR1 MGHDK, CDR2 SYGVNS. The CDR3 extends over 14 amino acids. The V gene lost 3 bases and the J gene lost 2 bases, with 8 bases spanning the gap. For the CDR3, the DNA is TGTGCCAGCAGTGACAGGGATGGCAATCAGCCCCAGCATTTT. This encodes CASSDRDGNQPQHF.

This clonotype was detected only a few times. The genes are TRBV19 and TRBJ2-7; 9 positions match TRBD1. CDR1 and CDR2 from the germline V gene are LNHDA and SQIVND (reference sequence). V lost 1 base to trimming and J lost 7 bases; unmatched junction nucleotides: 11. This CDR3 comprises 16 residues. CDR3 nucleotide sequence: TGTGCCAGTAGTATAGTGTCTGGGACAGGGAGAGGTGAGCAGTACTTC. Translating it yields CASSIVSGTGRGEQYF.

This clonotype came up many times. The V and J genes are TRBV18 and TRBJ1-5, with D hard to call. Per the germline V gene, CDR1 is KGHSH and CDR2 is LQKENI. The CDR3 consists of 14 residues. V was clipped by 3 bases and J by 8 bases, with 14 bases between them. CDR3 region: CASSPTTAGEPQHF. The DNA of the CDR3 is TGTGCCAGCTCACCGACGACGGCCGGTGAGCCCCAGCATTTT.